A single sample is the source of the 9 T cell receptor beta chains below, sequenced in a study of blood T cell repertoires in COVID-19. Profiling relied on immunoSEQ multiplex PCR, and the TCRdb table lists in-frame clones only, not all of them. The profile shows some 250,000 clones, around 90% of them singletons. Sequencing input: peripheral blood. These receptors were taken from a woman in her fifties or sixties with COVID-19, enrolled during active disease.

The chain has TRBV5-8 and TRBJ1-5; perhaps TRBD1 as D (5 bases). Trimming cost V 2 bases and J 8 bases, with 11 bases left between them. Germline CDR1 and CDR2: SGHTS and YDEGEE. The CDR3 spans 13 residues. The CDR3 nucleotides are TGTGCCAGCAGCTTACCGGGGGTTAAGCCCCAGCATTTT. Its translation is CASSLPGVKPQHF.

The chain employs TRBV28 and TRBJ1-5, with a tentative D call TRBD1 (6 bases). The germline gives CDR1 MDHEN, CDR2 SYDVKM. The CDR3 runs to 14 residues. Trimming took 8 bases from V and 7 from J, leaving 18 bases between them. CDR3 loop: CASGQYNGEQPQHF. Written as DNA, the CDR3 is TGTGCCAGCGGACAGTACAACGGGGAGCAGCCCCAGCATTTT.

This chain links TRBV5-6 with TRBJ1-5; possibly TRBD1 for D (6 bases). The germline V gene has CDR1 SGHDT and CDR2 YYEEEE. The CDR3 runs 15 residues. V was trimmed by 1 base and J by 6 bases, leaving 14 bases between them. The CDR3 nucleotides are TGTGCCAGCAGCTTGTTTGGGGGCTTGGGTCAGCCCCAGCATTTT. This encodes CASSLFGGLGQPQHF.

J is TRBJ2-5 and V is TRBV27; TRBD2 matches at 7 bases. This CDR3 comprises 15 residues. The trim removed 5 bases at V and 5 bases at J, leaving 11 bases unmatched. Germline V gene sequence: CDR1 MNHEY, CDR2 SMNVEV (reference sequence). This CDR3 is CASSPVGGEGETQYF. The CDR3 DNA sequence: TGTGCCAGCAGTCCCGTGGGGGGGGAAGGCGAGACCCAGTACTTC.

The genes are TRBV28 and TRBJ2-7; D is perhaps TRBD1 (6 bases). The germline V gene encodes CDR1 MDHEN and CDR2 SYDVKM. Trimming stripped 4 bases from V and 3 bases from J, with 10 bases between. CDR3 length: 13 amino acids. CDR3 sequence reads: CASSWGQRYEQYF. CDR3 nucleotide sequence: TGTGCCAGCAGTTGGGGACAACGCTACGAGCAGTACTTC.

The J gene is TRBJ1-4, the V gene TRBV7-2; tentatively, D is TRBD1 (6 bases). The CDR3 sequence is 16 residues long. In germline, CDR1 is SGHTA, CDR2 FQGNSA. V gave up 4 bases and J gave up 5 bases, with 17 bases separating them. The CDR3 is CASSSAPDRFNEKLFF. The CDR3 coding sequence is TGTGCCAGCAGCTCCGCCCCAGACAGGTTCAATGAAAAACTGTTTTTT.

This chain connects TRBV6-1 to TRBJ1-5; D is uncertain. Trimming took off 3 bases at V and 2 bases at J, with 8 bases between the two ends. The CDR3 extends over 14 amino acids. CDR1 MNHNS and CDR2 SASEGT come from the germline V gene. This CDR3 reads CASSEPRGNQPQHF. The CDR3 nucleotides are TGTGCCAGCAGTGAGCCGAGAGGCAATCAGCCCCAGCATTTT.

The chain has TRBV9 and TRBJ2-7; 7 bases match TRBD1. Germline lookup yields CDR1 SGDLS and CDR2 YYNGEE. The CDR3 length is 14 residues. Trimming took 4 bases from V and 6 from J; bases not matched to a gene: 10. As DNA, the CDR3 is TGTGCCAGCAGCATCCGGGACAGAGGGTTCGAGCAGTACTTC. Its translation is CASSIRDRGFEQYF. The full variable domain, in which reference TRBV9 and TRBJ2-7 provide the parts outside the CDR3, is DSGVTQTPKHLITATGQRVTLRCSPRSGDLSVYWYQQSLDQGLQFLIQYYNGEERAKGNILERFSAQQFPDLHSELNLSSLELGDSALYFCASSIRDRGFEQYFGPGTRLTVT.

The sample holds a few counts of this clone. The chain links TRBV24-1 to TRBJ2-2; TRBD1 matches 8 bases. The CDR3 has 15 amino acids. The junction had 8 bases not matched to a gene; V was cut back by 4 bases and J by 8 bases. CDR1 is KGHDR, CDR2 SFDVKD, per germline. CDR3 residues: CATSDWTGSDGELFF. The DNA for the CDR3 is TGTGCCACCAGTGACTGGACAGGGTCAGATGGGGAGCTGTTTTTT.